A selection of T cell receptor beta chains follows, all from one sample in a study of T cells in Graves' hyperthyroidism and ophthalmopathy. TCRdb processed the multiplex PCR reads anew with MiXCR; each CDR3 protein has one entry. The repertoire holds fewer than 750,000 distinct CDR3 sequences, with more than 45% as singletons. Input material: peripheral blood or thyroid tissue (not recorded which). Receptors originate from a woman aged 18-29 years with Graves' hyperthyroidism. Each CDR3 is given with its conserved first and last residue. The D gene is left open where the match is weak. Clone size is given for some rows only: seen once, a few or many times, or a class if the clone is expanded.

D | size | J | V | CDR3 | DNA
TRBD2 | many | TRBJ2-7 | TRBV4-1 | CASSPCGRAVEQYF | TGCGCCAGCAGCCCTTGCGGGAGGGCCGTCGAGCAGTACTTC
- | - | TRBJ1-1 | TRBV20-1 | CSTTPMMGTEAFF | TGCAGTACCACTCCGATGATGGGCACTGAAGCTTTCTTT
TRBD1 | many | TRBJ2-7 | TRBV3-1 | CASSLGTATEQYF | TGTGCCAGCAGCCTCGGGACAGCTACCGAGCAGTACTTC
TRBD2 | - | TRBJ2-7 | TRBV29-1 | CILPLAGEEDEQYF | TGCATCCTACCGCTAGCGGGAGAAGAAGACGAGCAGTACTTC
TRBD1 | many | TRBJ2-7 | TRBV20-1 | CSAPDRVGEQYF | TGCAGTGCTCCTGACAGGGTCGGTGAGCAGTACTTC
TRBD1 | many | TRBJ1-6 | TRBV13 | CASSPTGGDSPLHF | TGTGCCAGCAGCCCGACAGGGGGGGACTCACCCCTCCACTTT
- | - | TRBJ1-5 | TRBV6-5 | CASSYSPSGRPQHF | TGTGCCAGCAGTTACTCGCCTAGCGGGAGGCCCCAGCATTTT
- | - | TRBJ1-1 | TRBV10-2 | CASSEGPANTDAFF | TGCGCCAGCAGTGAAGGGCCAGCAAACACTGACGCTTTCTTT
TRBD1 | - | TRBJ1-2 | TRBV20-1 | CSASGGGDYGYTF | TGCAGTGCTAGTGGAGGGGGCGACTATGGCTACACCTTC
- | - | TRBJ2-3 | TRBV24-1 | CATSDLRIDTQYF | TGTGCCACCAGTGATTTGAGGATAGATACGCAGTATTTT
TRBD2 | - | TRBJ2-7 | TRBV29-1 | CSVLGSGRTYEQYF | TGCAGCGTTTTGGGTAGCGGGAGAACGTACGAGCAGTACTTC
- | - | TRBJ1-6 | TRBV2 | CASSFPGDSPLHF | TGTGCCAGCAGTTTCCCCGGGGATTCACCCCTCCACTTT
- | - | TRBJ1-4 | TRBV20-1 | CSAENSGTLDEKLFF | TGCAGTGCGGAAAATTCCGGGACATTAGATGAAAAACTGTTTTTT
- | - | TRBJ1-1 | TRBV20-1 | CSASDAGLWMNTEAFF | TGCAGTGCTAGTGACGCGGGGCTTTGGATGAACACTGAAGCTTTCTTT
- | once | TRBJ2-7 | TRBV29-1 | CSVRRGGSYEQYF | TGCAGCGTTAGGCGTGGGGGGTCCTACGAGCAGTACTTC
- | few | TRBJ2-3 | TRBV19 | CASSRPGLLDTQYF | TGTGCCAGTAGTAGACCGGGACTGTTAGATACGCAGTATTTT
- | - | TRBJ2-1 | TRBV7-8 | CASSFGGMGYNEQFF | TGTGCCAGCAGCTTTGGTGGGATGGGCTACAATGAGCAGTTCTTC
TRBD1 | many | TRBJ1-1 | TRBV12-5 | CASGLVTGGEDEAFF | TGTGCTAGTGGTTTGGTAACAGGGGGCGAGGATGAAGCTTTCTTT
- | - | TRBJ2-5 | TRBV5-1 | CASSPREGTRRETQYF | TGCGCCAGCAGCCCTCGAGAGGGGACGAGGAGAGAGACCCAGTACTTC
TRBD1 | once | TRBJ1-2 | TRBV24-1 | CATSGWTGGRGDYGYTF | TGTGCCACCAGTGGCTGGACAGGGGGCAGGGGTGACTATGGCTACACCTTC
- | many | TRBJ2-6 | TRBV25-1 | CASRLGANVLTF | TGTGCCAGCCGCCTTGGGGCCAACGTCCTGACTTTC
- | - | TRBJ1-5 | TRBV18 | CTSSPGSNQPQHF | TGTACCAGCTCACCAGGGAGCAATCAGCCCCAGCATTTT
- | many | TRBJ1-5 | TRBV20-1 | CSARRSLGRSNQPQHF | TGCAGTGCTAGACGCTCCTTAGGAAGATCGAATCAGCCCCAGCATTTT
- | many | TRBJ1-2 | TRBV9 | CASGRGGDYGYTF | TGTGCCAGCGGGAGGGGCGGCGACTATGGCTACACCTTC
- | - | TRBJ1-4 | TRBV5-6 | CASSLGAGTTNEKLFF | TGTGCCAGCAGCTTGGGGGCTGGAACAACTAATGAAAAACTGTTTTTT
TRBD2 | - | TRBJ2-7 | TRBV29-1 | CSYQKGLAEIYEQYF | TGCAGCTACCAAAAGGGACTAGCGGAGATATACGAGCAGTACTTC
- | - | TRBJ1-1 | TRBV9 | CASSDRAGGKTTNTEAFF | TGTGCCAGCAGCGACCGAGCGGGCGGGAAGACAACGAACACTGAAGCTTTCTTT
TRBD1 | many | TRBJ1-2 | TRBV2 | CASSPGGWDYGYTF | TGTGCCAGCAGCCCAGGGGGCTGGGACTATGGCTACACCTTC
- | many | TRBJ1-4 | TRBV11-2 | CASSFSPTNEKLFF | TGTGCCAGCAGCTTTTCGCCAACTAATGAAAAACTGTTTTTT
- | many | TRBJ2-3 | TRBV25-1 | CASSVGQPQYF | TGTGCCAGCAGTGTAGGCCAGCCGCAGTATTTT
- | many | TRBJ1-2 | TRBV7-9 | CASSEPRSPNYGYTF | TGTGCCAGCAGCGAACCTCGTAGTCCTAACTATGGCTACACCTTC
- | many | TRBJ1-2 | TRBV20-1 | CSALQQGVYGYTF | TGCAGTGCACTTCAACAGGGTGTCTATGGCTACACCTTC
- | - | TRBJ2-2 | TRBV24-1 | CATSDGWRGAMGTGELFF | TGTGCCACCAGTGATGGCTGGAGGGGGGCTATGGGCACCGGGGAGCTGTTTTTT
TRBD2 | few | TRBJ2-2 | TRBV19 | CASSIPSGQPNTGELFF | TGTGCCAGTAGTATCCCTAGCGGGCAGCCGAACACCGGGGAGCTGTTTTTT
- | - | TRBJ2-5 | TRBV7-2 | CASSPGNTGRETQYF | TGTGCCAGCAGCCCCGGGAATACAGGGAGAGAGACCCAGTACTTC
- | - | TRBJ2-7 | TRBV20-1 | CSARTALYEQYF | TGCAGTGCGAGGACAGCACTCTACGAGCAGTACTTC
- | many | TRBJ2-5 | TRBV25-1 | CASSLGRDPFF | TGTGCCAGCAGCCTGGGACGAGACCCGTTCTTC
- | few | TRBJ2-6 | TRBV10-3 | CAISGNNVLTF | TGTGCCATCAGTGGGAACAACGTCCTGACTTTC
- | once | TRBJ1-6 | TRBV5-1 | CASSTSGGTNSPLHF | TGCGCCAGCAGTACTAGCGGGGGGACGAATTCACCCCTCCACTTT
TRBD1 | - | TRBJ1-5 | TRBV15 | CATSGQGRQPQHF | TGTGCCACCAGCGGACAGGGGCGTCAGCCCCAGCATTTT
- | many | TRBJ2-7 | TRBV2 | CATKKPGEQYF | TGTGCCACCAAGAAGCCTGGCGAGCAGTACTTC
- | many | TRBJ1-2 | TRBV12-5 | CASGLEDGFGYTF | TGTGCTAGTGGTTTGGAAGACGGTTTTGGCTACACCTTC
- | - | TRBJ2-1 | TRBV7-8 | CASSTLQVEQFF | TGTGCCAGCAGCACCCTTCAGGTTGAGCAGTTCTTC
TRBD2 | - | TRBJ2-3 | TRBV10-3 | CAISQSGSGADTQYF | TGTGCCATCAGCCAAAGCGGGAGCGGGGCAGATACGCAGTATTTT
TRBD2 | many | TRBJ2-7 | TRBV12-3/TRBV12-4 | CASSPGLAELREQYF | TGTGCCAGCAGTCCCGGACTAGCGGAGCTACGCGAGCAGTACTTC
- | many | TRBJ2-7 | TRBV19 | CASSIDGSRYEQYF | TGTGCCAGTAGTATAGATGGGAGTCGGTACGAGCAGTACTTC
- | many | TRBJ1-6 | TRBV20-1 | CSDPELFPNSPLHF | TGCAGTGACCCGGAACTTTTCCCGAATTCACCCCTCCACTTT
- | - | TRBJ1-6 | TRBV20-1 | CSASPGLGRRSPLHF | TGCAGTGCTAGCCCGGGACTGGGGAGACGGTCACCCCTCCACTTT
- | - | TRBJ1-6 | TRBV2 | CASSFGGEGPGISPLHF | TGTGCCAGCAGTTTTGGGGGGGAGGGCCCCGGAATTTCACCCCTCCACTTT
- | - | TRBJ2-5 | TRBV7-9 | CASSLWGDYPQYF | TGTGCCAGCAGCTTATGGGGCGACTATCCCCAGTACTTC
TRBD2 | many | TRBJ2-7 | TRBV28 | CASSFLGTSLGEQYF | TGTGCCAGCAGTTTTCTCGGGACTAGCCTGGGTGAGCAGTACTTC
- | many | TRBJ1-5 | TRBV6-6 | CASTRTGDSNQPQHF | TGTGCCAGTACCAGAACAGGCGATAGCAATCAGCCCCAGCATTTT
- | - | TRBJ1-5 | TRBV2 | CDSIQDGGQQPQHF | TGTGACAGCATCCAGGACGGAGGGCAGCAGCCCCAGCATTTT
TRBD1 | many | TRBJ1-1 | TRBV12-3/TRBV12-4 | CASRDRGQGTEAFF | TGTGCCAGCAGGGACAGGGGGCAGGGCACTGAAGCTTTCTTT
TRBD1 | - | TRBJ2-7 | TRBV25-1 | CATLETGSSEQYF | TGTGCCACCCTTGAGACAGGGAGCTCCGAGCAGTACTTC
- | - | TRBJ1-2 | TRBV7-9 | CASSAAVSSYGYTF | TGTGCCAGCAGCGCTGCAGTGAGCTCCTATGGCTACACCTTC
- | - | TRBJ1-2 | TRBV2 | CASRIAGGYTF | TGTGCCAGCAGAATAGCGGGAGGCTACACCTTC
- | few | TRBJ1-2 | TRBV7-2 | CASSPPGLGGPIYGYTF | TGTGCCAGCTCACCTCCCGGGTTGGGGGGACCGATCTATGGCTACACCTTC
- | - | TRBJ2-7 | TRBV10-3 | CAISASLAYEQYF | TGTGCCATCAGTGCCAGTCTCGCCTACGAGCAGTACTTC